This TCR beta chain is from a study of cytomegalovirus exposure and HLA in healthy donors. Donors consisted of healthy bone marrow donors. The primer mix had 60 Vbeta and 13 Jbeta primers. The protocol was immunoSEQ multiplex PCR, while the TCRdb copy is restricted to in-frame clones and leaves out a portion. The repertoire holds about 98,000 clones, with around 80% as singletons. With 5 bases removed from V and 3 bases from J, the gap between germline ends came to 13 bases. CDR1 and CDR2 from the germline V gene are SGHRS and YFSETQ. CDR3 length: 14 residues. This sequence originates from a middle-aged man in good health and CMV-seronegative. This chain joins TRBV5-1 and TRBJ2-3; D perhaps matches TRBD1 (6 bases). The sample taken for sequencing was PBMCs. For the CDR3, the DNA is TGCGCCAGCAGGCCTACTGGACAGACAGATACGCAGTATTTT. Amino acid sequence: CASRPTGQTDTQYF.